A single sample is the source of the 2 T cell receptor beta chains below, sequenced in a study of cytomegalovirus exposure and HLA in healthy donors. Use of 60 Vbeta and 13 Jbeta primers characterized the PCR. The data were produced by immunoSEQ multiplex PCR, yet TCRdb's version contains in-frame clones alone and is incomplete. The sample lists 150,000 to 200,000 clones, about 76% occurring once. The sequencing sample was made of PBMCs. Receptors were obtained from a male donor in good health and CMV-seropositive.

The chain combines TRBV6-5 with TRBJ2-3; D not certain. Trimming stripped 5 bases from V and 6 bases from J, with 15 bases between. Germline V CDR1 and CDR2: MNHEY, SVGAGI. CDR3 size: 14 residues. The CDR3 nucleotides are TGTGCCAGCAGTCCCCCCGGGTCCTCTGATACGCAGTATTTT. It yields the protein CASSPPGSSDTQYF.

The chain joins TRBV4-1 to TRBJ2-5; TRBD2 is a possible D gene (5 bases). The CDR3 length is 13 residues. The V gene lost 3 bases and the J gene lost 5 bases, with 10 bases spanning the gap. Germline V lookup: CDR1 MGHRA, CDR2 YSYEKL. The CDR3 loop reads CASSQWRWETQYF. CDR3 DNA sequence: TGCGCCAGCAGCCAGTGGAGGTGGGAGACCCAGTACTTC.